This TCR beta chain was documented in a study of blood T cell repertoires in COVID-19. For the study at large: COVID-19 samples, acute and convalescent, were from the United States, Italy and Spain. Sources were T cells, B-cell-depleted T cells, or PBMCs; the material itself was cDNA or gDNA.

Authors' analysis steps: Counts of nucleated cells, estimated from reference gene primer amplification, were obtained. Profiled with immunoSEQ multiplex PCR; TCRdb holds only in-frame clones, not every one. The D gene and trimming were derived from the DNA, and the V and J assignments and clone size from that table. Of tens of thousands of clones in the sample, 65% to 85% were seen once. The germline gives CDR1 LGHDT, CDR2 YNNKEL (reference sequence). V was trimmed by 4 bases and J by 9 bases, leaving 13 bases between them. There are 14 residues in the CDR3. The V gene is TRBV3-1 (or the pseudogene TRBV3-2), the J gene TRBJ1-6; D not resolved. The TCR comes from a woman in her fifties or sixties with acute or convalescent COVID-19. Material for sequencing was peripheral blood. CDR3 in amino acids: CASSPESYGSPLHF. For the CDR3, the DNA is TGTGCCAGCAGCCCCGAATCCTACGGTTCACCCCTCCACTTT.